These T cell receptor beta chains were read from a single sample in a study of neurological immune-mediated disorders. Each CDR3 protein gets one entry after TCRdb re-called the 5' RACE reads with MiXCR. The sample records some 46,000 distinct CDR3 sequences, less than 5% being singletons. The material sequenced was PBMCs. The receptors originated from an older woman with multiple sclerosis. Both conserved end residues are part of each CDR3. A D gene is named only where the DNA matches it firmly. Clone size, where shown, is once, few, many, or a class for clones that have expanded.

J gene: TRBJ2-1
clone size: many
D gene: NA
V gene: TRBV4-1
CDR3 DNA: TGCGCCAGCAGCCGGAGGGGTAATGAGCAGTTCTTC
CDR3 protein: CASSRRGNEQFF

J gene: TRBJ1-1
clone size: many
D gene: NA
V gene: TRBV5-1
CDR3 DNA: TGCGCCAGCAGCCCTTGGAACTTGCAGGGTAGCACTGAAGCTTTCTTT
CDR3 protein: CASSPWNLQGSTEAFF

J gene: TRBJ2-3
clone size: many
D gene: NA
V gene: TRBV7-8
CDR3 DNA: TGTGCCAGCAGCCTCTTCGGGGATACGCAGTATTTT
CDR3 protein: CASSLFGDTQYF

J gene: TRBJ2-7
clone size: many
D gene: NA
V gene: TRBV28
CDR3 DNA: TGTGCCAGCAGTTTAGGGGAGCAGTACTTC
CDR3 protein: CASSLGEQYF

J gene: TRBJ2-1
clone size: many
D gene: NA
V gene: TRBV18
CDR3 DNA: TGTGCCAGCGGGAACAATGAGCAGTTCTTC
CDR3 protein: CASGNNEQFF

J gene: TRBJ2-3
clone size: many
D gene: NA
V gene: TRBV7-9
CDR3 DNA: TGTGCCAGCAGCTTAAACCTAGCTCCGCAGTATTTT
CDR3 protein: CASSLNLAPQYF

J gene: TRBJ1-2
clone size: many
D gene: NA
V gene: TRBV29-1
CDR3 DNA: TGCAGCGTTGAATTTGCCTTGTCGCGTAATGGCTACACCTTC
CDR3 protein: CSVEFALSRNGYTF

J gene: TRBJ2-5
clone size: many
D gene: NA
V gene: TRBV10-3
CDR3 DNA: TGTGCCATCAGTGACTCCGCCATCGGGCCAGAGACCCAGTACTTC
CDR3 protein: CAISDSAIGPETQYF

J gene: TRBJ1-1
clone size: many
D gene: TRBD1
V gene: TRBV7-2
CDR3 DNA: TGTGCCAGCAGCTTCGACAGGGTGAACACTGAAGCTTTCTTT
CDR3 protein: CASSFDRVNTEAFF

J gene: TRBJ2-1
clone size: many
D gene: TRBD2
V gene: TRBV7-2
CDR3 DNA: TGTGCCAGCAGCTTAGCCACTAGCGGGATCAGGAATGAGCAGTTCTTC
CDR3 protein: CASSLATSGIRNEQFF

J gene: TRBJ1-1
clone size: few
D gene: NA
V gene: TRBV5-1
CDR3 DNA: TGCGCCAGCAGCAGACGGACCTCAAACACTGAAGCTTTCTTT
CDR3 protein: CASSRRTSNTEAFF

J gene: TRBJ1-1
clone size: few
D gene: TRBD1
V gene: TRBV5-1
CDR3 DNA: TGCGCCAGCAGCGTAGTTGGACAGGGGAACACTGAAGCTTTCTTT
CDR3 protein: CASSVVGQGNTEAFF

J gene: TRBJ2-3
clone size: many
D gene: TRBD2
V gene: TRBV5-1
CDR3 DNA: TGCGCCAGCAGCTCCCTGGCGGGAGTGGGAGATACGCAGTATTTT
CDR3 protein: CASSSLAGVGDTQYF

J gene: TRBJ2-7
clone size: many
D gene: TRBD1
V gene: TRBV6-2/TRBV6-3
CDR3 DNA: TGTGCCAGCAGTTACTCGACAGGGTCTACCTACGAGCAGTACTTC
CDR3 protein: CASSYSTGSTYEQYF

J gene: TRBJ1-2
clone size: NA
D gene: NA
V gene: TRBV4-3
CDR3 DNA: TGCGCCAGCAGCCCTGGACCGGGACTCATTTATGGCTACACCTTC
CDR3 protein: CASSPGPGLIYGYTF

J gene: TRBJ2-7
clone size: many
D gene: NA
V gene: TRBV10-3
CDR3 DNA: TGTGCCACAGGATGGGGGGCAAATTACGAGCAGTACTTC
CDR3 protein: CATGWGANYEQYF

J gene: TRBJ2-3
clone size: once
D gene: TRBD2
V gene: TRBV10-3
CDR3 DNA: TGTGCCATCAGTGGAACACTAGCGGGAGGATCAGATACGCAGTATTTT
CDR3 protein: CAISGTLAGGSDTQYF

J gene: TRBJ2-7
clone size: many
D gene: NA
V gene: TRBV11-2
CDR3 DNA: TGTGCCAGCAGCTCAACAGTCTACGAGCAGTACTTC
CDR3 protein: CASSSTVYEQYF

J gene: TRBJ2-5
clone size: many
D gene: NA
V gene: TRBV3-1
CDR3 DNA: TGTGCCAGCAGCCAAGATGCCGCAGGAGAGACCCAGTACTTC
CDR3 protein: CASSQDAAGETQYF

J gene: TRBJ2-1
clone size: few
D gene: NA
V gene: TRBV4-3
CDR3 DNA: TGCGCCAGCAGCCAGACCGGGACTTCCAGGCAGTTCTTC
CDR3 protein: CASSQTGTSRQFF

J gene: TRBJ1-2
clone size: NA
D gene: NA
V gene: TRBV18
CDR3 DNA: TGTGCCAGCTCACCTGACCGGGACGGGATTGATGGCTACACCTTC
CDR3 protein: CASSPDRDGIDGYTF

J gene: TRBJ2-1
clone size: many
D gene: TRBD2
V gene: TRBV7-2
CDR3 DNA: TGTGCCAGCAGCTCTATGGCGTGGGGGGGAAACAATGAGCAGTTCTTC
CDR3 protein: CASSSMAWGGNNEQFF

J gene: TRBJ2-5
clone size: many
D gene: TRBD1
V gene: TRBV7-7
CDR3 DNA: TGTGCCAGCAGCTCGGGACAGCAAGAGACCCAGTACTTC
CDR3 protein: CASSSGQQETQYF

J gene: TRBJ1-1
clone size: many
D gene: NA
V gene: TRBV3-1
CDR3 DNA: TGTGCCAGCAGCCAAGAAAGAGGGAACACTGAAGCTTTCTTT
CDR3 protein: CASSQERGNTEAFF

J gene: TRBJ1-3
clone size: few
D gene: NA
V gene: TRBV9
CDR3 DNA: TGTGCCAGCAGCGTAGAGAGCTCTGGAAACACCATATATTTT
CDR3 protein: CASSVESSGNTIYF

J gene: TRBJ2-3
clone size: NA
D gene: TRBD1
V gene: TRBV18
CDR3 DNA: TGTGCCAGCTCACCGACAGGGGTGGCAGATACGCAGTATTTT
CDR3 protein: CASSPTGVADTQYF

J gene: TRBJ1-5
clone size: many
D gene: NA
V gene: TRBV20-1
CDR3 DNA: TGCAGTGCTAGGGCCAGCAATCAGCCCCAGCATTTT
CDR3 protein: CSARASNQPQHF

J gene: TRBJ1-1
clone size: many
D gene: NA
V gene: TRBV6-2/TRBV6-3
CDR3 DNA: TGTGCCAGCAGAGATGGAGTGGACACTGAAGCTTTCTTT
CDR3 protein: CASRDGVDTEAFF

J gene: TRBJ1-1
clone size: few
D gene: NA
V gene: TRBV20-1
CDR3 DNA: TGCAGTGCTAGTCCCCATAGGTTGAACACTGAAGCTTTCTTT
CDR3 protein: CSASPHRLNTEAFF

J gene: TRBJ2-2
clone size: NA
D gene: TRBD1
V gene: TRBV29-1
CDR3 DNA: TGCAGCGTCGGACAGGGGGCTATCGGGGAGCTGTTTTTT
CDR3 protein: CSVGQGAIGELFF

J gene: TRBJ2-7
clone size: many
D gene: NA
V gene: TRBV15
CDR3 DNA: TGTGCCACCAGCAGAGATCGGGGTTTTGCCGACGAGCAGTACTTC
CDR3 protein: CATSRDRGFADEQYF

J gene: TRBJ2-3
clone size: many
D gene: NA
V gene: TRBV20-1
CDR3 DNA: TGCAGTGCACAAGAGGGGGGTTTCGGGTTAGGAGATACGCAGTATTTT
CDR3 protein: CSAQEGGFGLGDTQYF

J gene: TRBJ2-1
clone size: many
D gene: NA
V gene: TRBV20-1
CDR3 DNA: TGCCACAGGCGGGCGTCCTACAATGAGCAGTTCTTC
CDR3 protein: CHRRASYNEQFF

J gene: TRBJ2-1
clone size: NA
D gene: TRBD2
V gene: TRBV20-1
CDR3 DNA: TGCAGTGCCACAGAAGCGGGAGCTATCAATGAGCAGTTCTTC
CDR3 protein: CSATEAGAINEQFF

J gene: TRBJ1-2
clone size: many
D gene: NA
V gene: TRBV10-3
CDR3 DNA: TGTGCCATCAGTGAGAGCACTAACTATGGCTACACCTTC
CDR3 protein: CAISESTNYGYTF

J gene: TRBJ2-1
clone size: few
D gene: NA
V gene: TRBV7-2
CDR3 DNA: TGTGCCAGCAGCTTACAGAATGACAATGAGCAGTTCTTC
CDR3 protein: CASSLQNDNEQFF

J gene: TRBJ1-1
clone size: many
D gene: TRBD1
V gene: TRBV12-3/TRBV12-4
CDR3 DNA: TGTGCCAGCAGTTTGGGTACAGGAAGGGGGCTTGGAAGCACTGAAGCTTTCTTT
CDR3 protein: CASSLGTGRGLGSTEAFF

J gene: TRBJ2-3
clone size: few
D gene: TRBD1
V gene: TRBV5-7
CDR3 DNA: TGTGCCAGCAGCTGGAATCTAGACAGGGAACCAGATACGCAGTATTTT
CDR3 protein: CASSWNLDREPDTQYF

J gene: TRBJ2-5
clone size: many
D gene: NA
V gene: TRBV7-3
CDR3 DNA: TGTGCCAGCAGCCCGGAGCCGTGGGGAGAGACCCAGTACTTC
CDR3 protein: CASSPEPWGETQYF

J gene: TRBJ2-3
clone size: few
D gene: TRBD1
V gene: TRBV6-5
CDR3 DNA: TGTGCCAGCAGCTCACCCGTTCGGGATCAGGGGGCAGATACGCAGTATTTT
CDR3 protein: CASSSPVRDQGADTQYF

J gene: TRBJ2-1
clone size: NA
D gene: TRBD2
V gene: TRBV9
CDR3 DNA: TGTGCCAGCAGCGTACGCCTTAGCGGGAGTAATGCCAATGAGCAGTTCTTC
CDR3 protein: CASSVRLSGSNANEQFF

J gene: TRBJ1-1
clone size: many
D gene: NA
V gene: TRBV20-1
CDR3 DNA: TGCAGTGCAGGGGGTAGGAGGAACACTGAAGCTTTCTTT
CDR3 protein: CSAGGRRNTEAFF

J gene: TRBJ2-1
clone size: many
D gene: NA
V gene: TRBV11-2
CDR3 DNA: TGTGCCAGCACCCGAGAGGGGACCTACAATGAGCAGTTCTTC
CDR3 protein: CASTREGTYNEQFF

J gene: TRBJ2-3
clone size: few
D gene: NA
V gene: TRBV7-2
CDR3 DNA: TGTGCCAGCAGCTTAGGTCCCTTAACAGATACGCAGTATTTT
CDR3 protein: CASSLGPLTDTQYF

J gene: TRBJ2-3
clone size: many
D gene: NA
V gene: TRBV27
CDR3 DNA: TGTGCCAGCAGTCCAGGGCACACTCTCACAGATACGCAGTATTTT
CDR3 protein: CASSPGHTLTDTQYF

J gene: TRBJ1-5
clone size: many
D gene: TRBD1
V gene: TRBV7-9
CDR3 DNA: TGTGCCAGCAGCTTTACCGGGGGGACAGGGGATAATCAGCCCCAGCATTTT
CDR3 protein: CASSFTGGTGDNQPQHF

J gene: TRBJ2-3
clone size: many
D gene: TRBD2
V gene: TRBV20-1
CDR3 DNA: TGCAGTGCTGAAGGGGTTGGGGCCGGGACTAGCGTCCCAGATACGCAGTATTTT
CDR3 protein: CSAEGVGAGTSVPDTQYF